This T cell receptor beta chain was sequenced for a study of blood T cells in healthy people across ages. The use of a sample-barcoded 5' primer and a J-beta primer mix characterized a second PCR of about 7 to 12 cycles. TCRdb independently ran MiXCR on the 5' RACE reads; one entry per CDR3 protein. The table lists about 1.8 million distinct CDR3 sequences, just under 50% of them singletons. V shed 6 bases and J shed 13 bases, with 19 bases lying between them. The CDR3 covers 13 residues. Germline CDR1 is MNHNS and CDR2 is SASEGT. The sequencing input was blood. The receptor comes from a middle-aged woman in good health. J is TRBJ2-1 and V is TRBV6-1, with D perhaps matching TRBD1 (5 bases). CDR3 in DNA: TGTGCCAGCAGAGCCTCCCCCGACAGATCACAGTTCTTC. As protein: CASRASPDRSQFF.